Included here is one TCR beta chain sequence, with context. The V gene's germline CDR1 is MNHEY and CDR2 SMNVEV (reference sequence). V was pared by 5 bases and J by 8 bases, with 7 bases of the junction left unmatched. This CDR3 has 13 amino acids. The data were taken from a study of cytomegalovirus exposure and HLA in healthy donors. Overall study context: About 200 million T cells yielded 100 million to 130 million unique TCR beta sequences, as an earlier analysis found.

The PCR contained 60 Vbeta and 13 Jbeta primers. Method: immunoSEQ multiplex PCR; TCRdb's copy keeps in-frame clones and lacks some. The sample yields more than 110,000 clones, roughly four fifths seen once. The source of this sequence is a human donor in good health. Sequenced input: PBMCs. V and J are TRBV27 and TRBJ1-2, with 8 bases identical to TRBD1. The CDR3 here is CASSKQGGWGYTF. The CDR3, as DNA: TGTGCCAGCAGTAAACAGGGGGGCTGGGGCTACACCTTC.